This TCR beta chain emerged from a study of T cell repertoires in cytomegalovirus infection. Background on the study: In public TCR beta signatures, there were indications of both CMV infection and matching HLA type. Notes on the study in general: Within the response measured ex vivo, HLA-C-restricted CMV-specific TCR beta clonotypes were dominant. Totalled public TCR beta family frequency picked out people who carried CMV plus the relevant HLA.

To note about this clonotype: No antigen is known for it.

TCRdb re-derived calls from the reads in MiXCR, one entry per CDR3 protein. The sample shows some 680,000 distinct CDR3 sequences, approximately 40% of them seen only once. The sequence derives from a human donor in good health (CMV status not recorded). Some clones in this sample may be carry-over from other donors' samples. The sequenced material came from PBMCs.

CDR3 in amino acids: CASGSSQYF. CDR3 sequence (DNA): TGTGCCAGCGGTAGCTCCCAGTACTTC. The rearrangement links TRBV28 to TRBJ2-5; D unclear. This CDR3 contains 9 residues. The V gene lost 8 bases and the J gene lost 9 bases, with 7 bases spanning the gap. CDR1 is MDHEN, CDR2 SYDVKM, per germline.